The T cell receptor beta chain under discussion was sequenced for a study of T cells in Graves' hyperthyroidism and ophthalmopathy. The source material, RNA transcripts, was used to amplify TCR beta CDR3 regions. HTBI primers were employed in a first-round RT-PCR of the TCR CDR3. TCRdb re-derived calls from the multiplex PCR reads in MiXCR, one entry per CDR3 protein. The repertoire has some 250,000 distinct CDR3 sequences, about 16% of them found once; the top ten carry roughly 31%. In this sample, this clonotype turned up many times. V lost 5 bases, J lost 7 bases, and 21 bases lay in between. Germline V CDR1 and CDR2: SGHNT, YENEEA. This CDR3 has 15 residues.

Input material: blood. The sequence came from a woman between 45 and 60 years old with Graves' hyperthyroidism that later progressed to Graves' ophthalmopathy. The chain is built from TRBV11-3 and TRBJ2-7; D is perhaps TRBD1 (6 bases). CDR3 residues: CASSQSPGHLTEQYF. The CDR3 bases are TGTGCCAGCAGCCAATCCCCGGGACACCTTACGGAGCAGTACTTC.